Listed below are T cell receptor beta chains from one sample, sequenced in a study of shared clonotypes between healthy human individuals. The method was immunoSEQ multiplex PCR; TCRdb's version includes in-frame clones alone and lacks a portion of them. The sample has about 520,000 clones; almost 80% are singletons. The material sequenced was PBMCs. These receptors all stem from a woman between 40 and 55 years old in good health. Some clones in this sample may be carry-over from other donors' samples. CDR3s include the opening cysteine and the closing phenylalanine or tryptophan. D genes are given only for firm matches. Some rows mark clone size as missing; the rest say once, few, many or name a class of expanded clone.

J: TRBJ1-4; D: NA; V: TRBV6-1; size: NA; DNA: TGTGCCAGCAGTGAATTTATCGGCTCTGAAAAACTGTTTTTT; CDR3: CASSEFIGSEKLFF
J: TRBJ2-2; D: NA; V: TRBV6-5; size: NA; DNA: TGTGCCAGCAGTTACGGAGCGACCGGGGAGCTGTTTTTT; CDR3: CASSYGATGELFF
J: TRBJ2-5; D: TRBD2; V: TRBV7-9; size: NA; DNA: TGTGCCAGCAGCTTAGCTAGCGGGATCGGGGAGACCCAGTACTTC; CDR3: CASSLASGIGETQYF
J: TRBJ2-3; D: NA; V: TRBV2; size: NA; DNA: TGTGCCAGCAGAAGGGGTTTGGGCCCGGACACAGATACGCAGTATTTT; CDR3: CASRRGLGPDTDTQYF
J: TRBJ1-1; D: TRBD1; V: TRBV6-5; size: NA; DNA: TGTGCCAGCAGTTGGACAGGGATGAACACTGAAGCTTTCTTT; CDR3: CASSWTGMNTEAFF
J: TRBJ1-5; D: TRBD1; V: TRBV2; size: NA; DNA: TGTGCCAGCTCTCCGTGGACAGGGAGAAATCAGCCCCAGCATTTT; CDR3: CASSPWTGRNQPQHF
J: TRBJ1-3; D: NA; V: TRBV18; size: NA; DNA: TGTGCCAGCTCACCACCCGGAAACACCATATATTTT; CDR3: CASSPPGNTIYF
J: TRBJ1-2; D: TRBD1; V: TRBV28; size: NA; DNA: TGTGCCAGCAGTTGGGGACAGGGCCGAATTTACACCTTC; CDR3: CASSWGQGRIYTF
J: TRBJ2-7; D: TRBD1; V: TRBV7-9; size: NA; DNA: TGTGCCAGCAGCTTTTGGGACAGGTCCTACGAGCAGTACTTC; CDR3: CASSFWDRSYEQYF
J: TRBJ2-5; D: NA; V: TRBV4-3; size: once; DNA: TGCGCCAGCAGCCAAGGGGGGTTGGGGGAGACCCAGTACTTC; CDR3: CASSQGGLGETQYF
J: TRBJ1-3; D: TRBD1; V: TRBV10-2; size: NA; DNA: TGCGCCAGCAGTTGGACAGGGATTTTAGGCTCTGGAAACACCATATATTTT; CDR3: CASSWTGILGSGNTIYF
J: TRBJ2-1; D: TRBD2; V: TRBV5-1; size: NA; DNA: TGCGCCAGCAGCTTGTCCTCGCTAGCGGGAGGCCGCTGGGTCTATGAGCAGTTCTTC; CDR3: CASSLSSLAGGRWVYEQFF
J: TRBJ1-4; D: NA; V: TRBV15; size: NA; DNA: TGTGCCACCAGCAGCAGGCCGGAGTCAACTAATGAAAAACTGTTTTTT; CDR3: CATSSRPESTNEKLFF
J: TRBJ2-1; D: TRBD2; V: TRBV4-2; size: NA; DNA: TGTGCCAGCAGTTACAGGCGGGAGGTTCCCAATGAGCAGTTCTTC; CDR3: CASSYRREVPNEQFF
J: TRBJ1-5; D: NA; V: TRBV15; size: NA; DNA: TGTGCCACCAGCAGAGATAGAAAGATCAATCAGCCCCAGCATTTT; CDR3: CATSRDRKINQPQHF
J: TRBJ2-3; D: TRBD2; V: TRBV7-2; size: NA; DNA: TGTGCCAGCAGCCCTCGGGCGTGGGGAGGGACAGATACGCAGTATTTT; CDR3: CASSPRAWGGTDTQYF
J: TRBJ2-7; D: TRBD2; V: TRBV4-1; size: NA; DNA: TGCGCCAGCAGCGTATCTGTAGCGGGAGCTGGAGAGCAGTACTTC; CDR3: CASSVSVAGAGEQYF
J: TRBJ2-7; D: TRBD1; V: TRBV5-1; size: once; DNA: TGCGCCAGCAAGACTGTTGGGACAGGGGCAACCTACGAGCAGTACTTC; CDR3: CASKTVGTGATYEQYF
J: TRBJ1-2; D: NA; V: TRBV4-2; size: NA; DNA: TGTGCCAGCAGCCAAGAATCAGGTACCTACTATGGCTACACCTTC; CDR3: CASSQESGTYYGYTF
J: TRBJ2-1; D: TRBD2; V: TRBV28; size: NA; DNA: TGTGCCAGCAGTTCCCTCCTCGGGACTAGCGGAATTTACAATGAGCAGTTCTTC; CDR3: CASSSLLGTSGIYNEQFF
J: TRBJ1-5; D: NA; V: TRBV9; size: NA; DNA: TGTGCCAGCAGCGGAACGGGCCATAGCAATCAGCCCCAGCATTTT; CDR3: CASSGTGHSNQPQHF
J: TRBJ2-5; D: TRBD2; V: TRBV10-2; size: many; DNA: TGCGCCAGCAGGACTAGCGGGGAAGAGACCCAGTACTTC; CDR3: CASRTSGEETQYF
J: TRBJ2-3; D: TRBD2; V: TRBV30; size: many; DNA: TGTGCCTGGAGTGTTAGCGGGAGGGCCGGAGATACGCAGTATTTT; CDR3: CAWSVSGRAGDTQYF
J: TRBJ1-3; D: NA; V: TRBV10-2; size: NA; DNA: TGCGCCAGCAGTGACGTTGGGGCGCCCGGAAACACCATATATTTT; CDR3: CASSDVGAPGNTIYF
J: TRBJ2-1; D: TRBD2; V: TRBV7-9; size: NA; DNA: TGTGCCAGCAGCTTCCCCCAAGGAGCGGGAGCGTTCAATGAGCAGTTCTTC; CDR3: CASSFPQGAGAFNEQFF
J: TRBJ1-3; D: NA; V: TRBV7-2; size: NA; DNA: TGTGCCAGCAGCTTAGGCCTCGCTGGAAACACCATATATTTT; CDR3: CASSLGLAGNTIYF
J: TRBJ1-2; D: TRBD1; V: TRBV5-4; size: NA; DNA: TGTGCCAGCAGCTATTCCGGGACAGGGGTTTATGGCTACACCTTC; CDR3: CASSYSGTGVYGYTF
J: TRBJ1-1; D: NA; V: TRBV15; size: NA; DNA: TGTGCCACCAGCAGTTTCGGATTCACCATGAACACTGAAGCTTTCTTT; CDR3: CATSSFGFTMNTEAFF
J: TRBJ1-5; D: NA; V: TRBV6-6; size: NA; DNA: TGTGCCAGCAGTAGTGGGCCGACGGGGCCCCAGCATTTT; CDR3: CASSSGPTGPQHF
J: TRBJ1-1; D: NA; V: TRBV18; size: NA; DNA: TGTGCCAGCTCAAACCTACAGGGAGACACTGAAGCTTTCTTT; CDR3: CASSNLQGDTEAFF
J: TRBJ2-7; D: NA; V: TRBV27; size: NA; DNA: TGTGCCAGCAGTTTTGCAGGGGTTGACTACGAGCAGTACTTC; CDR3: CASSFAGVDYEQYF
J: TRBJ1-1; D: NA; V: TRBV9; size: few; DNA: TGTGCCAGCAGCGTAGGGGGGGACACTGAAGCTTTCTTT; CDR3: CASSVGGDTEAFF
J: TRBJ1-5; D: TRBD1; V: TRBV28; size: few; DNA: TGTGCCAGCAGCTGGACAGGGGATCAGCCCCAGCATTTT; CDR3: CASSWTGDQPQHF
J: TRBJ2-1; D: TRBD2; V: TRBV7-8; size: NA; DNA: TGTGCCAGCAGTCCTGAGACTAGCGGGAGGCGGGATGAGCAGTTCTTC; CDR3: CASSPETSGRRDEQFF
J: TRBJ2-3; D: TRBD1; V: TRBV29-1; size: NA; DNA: TGCAGCGTGGGGACAGGCACAGATACGCAGTATTTT; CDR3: CSVGTGTDTQYF
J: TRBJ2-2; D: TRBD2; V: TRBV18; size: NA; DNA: TGTGCCAGCTCACCAGGGCAGGGAGGGCCGAACACCGGGGAGCTGTTTTTT; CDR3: CASSPGQGGPNTGELFF
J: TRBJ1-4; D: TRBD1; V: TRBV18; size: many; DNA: TGTGCCAGCTCACCGCGGGACAGCTTTAATGAAAAACTGTTTTTT; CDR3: CASSPRDSFNEKLFF
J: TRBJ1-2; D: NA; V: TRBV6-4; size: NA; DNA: TGTGCCAGCAAGTCTGAAGATAGGGGCTACACCTTC; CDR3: CASKSEDRGYTF
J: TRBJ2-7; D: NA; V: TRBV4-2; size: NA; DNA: TGTGCCAGCAGCCGAATGGGGGACGCTACCTACGAGCAGTACTTC; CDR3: CASSRMGDATYEQYF
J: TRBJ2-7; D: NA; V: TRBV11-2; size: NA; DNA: TGTGCCAGCAGCGCAGGGGCGGTCGAGCAGTACTTC; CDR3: CASSAGAVEQYF